The 2 T cell receptor beta chains below were found in one sample sequenced in a study of OX40 agonist ivuxolimab in advanced cancers. The method was immunoSEQ multiplex PCR; TCRdb's version includes in-frame clones alone and lacks a portion of them. This sample has over 50,000 clones, with roughly 89% found just once. Material: CD4+ or CD8+ T cells sorted from blood, obtained in a trial of the OX40 agonist ivuxolimab. The origin of the receptors is an adult with an advanced solid tumor such as melanoma, head and neck, liver or kidney cancer.

This clone was recorded only once. The V call is TRBV18, the J call TRBJ1-5, with D perhaps TRBD1 (5 bases). CDR1 and CDR2 (germline): KGHSH, LQKENI. V lost 4 bases, J lost 0 bases, and 19 bases lay in between. The CDR3 totals 18 residues. The chain's CDR3 is CASSRQSGRAYSNQPQHF. The CDR3 region has the DNA TGTGCCAGCTCACGACAGAGTGGGCGGGCGTATAGCAATCAGCCCCAGCATTTT.

In this sample, this clone turned up a few times. V is TRBV7-9 and J is TRBJ2-2; maybe TRBD2 (6 bases). V shed 2 bases and J shed 3 bases, with 7 bases lying between them. Germline lookup yields CDR1 SEHNR and CDR2 FQNEAQ (reference sequence). This CDR3 region has 14 residues. The DNA for the CDR3 is TGTGCCAGCAGCTTACGGGACTACACCGGGGAGCTGTTTTTT. As protein: CASSLRDYTGELFF.